This TCR beta chain derives from a study of blood T cell repertoires in COVID-19. Study overall: Samples of COVID-19 (acute and convalescent) were obtained from the United States, Italy and Spain. Nucleic acid was either cDNA or gDNA, and it came from T cells, B-cell-depleted T cells, or PBMCs.

The CDR3 totals 15 residues. Germline-derived CDR1 and CDR2 are SGHRS and YFSETQ. Trimming took 4 bases from V and 5 from J; bases not matched to a gene: 5. As originally analysed: From reference gene primer amplification, estimates of nucleated cell counts were derived. TCRdb's copy holds only in-frame clones and misses some; the assay was immunoSEQ multiplex PCR. That table furnishes V, J and clone size, whereas the DNA furnished D and trimming. The sample carries 70,000 or so clones, more than 85% recorded once. This sequence was found in a man aged 55-75 years with acute or convalescent COVID-19. What was sequenced was peripheral blood. The V gene is TRBV5-1, the J gene TRBJ2-5, with 13 bases identical to TRBD2. The CDR3 region has the DNA TGCGCCAGCAGCCGCGGACTAGCGGGAGCGGAGACCCAGTACTTC. The encoded protein is CASSRGLAGAETQYF.